This TCR beta chain was documented in a study of low-dose radiotherapy and immunotherapy resistance in tumors. Study context: Cohort 2 was treated with 1 Gy per fraction every two weeks, amounting to 13 Gy across 26 weeks. It was every two weeks, one day before radiation and immunotherapy, that intravenous cyclophosphamide 200 mg/m2 was given.

This clonotype was observed many times. Time point denoted: before trial treatment. V trimming: 3 bases; J trimming: 3 bases; junction bases outside the gene matches: 2. From germline, CDR1 is MDHEN and CDR2 SYDVKM. The CDR3 has 14 amino acids. Alpha and beta chains were covered, as first-strand cDNA relied on TRAV- and TRBV-specific primers. Amplification, which lasted 20 to 25 PCR cycles, used a constant-region primer and V-primer adapter to amplify TCRs. Each CDR3 protein is one row after TCRdb ran MiXCR on the reads. Here the sample spans some 82,000 distinct CDR3 sequences, 15% to 20% being singletons.

The chain carries TRBV28 and TRBJ2-3; 8 bases agree with TRBD2. The source is a male donor with prostate cancer. The sample consisted of PBMCs, taken before treatment. The CDR3 reads CASSFRGRTDTQYF. CDR3 bases: TGTGCCAGCAGTTTTCGCGGGAGGACAGATACGCAGTATTTT.